A selection of T cell receptor beta chains follows, all from one sample in a study of OX40 agonist ivuxolimab in advanced cancers. The protocol was immunoSEQ multiplex PCR, while the TCRdb copy is restricted to in-frame clones and leaves out a portion. The table lists roughly 53,000 clones, 79% of them singletons. The material sequenced was CD4+ or CD8+ T cells sorted from blood, taken in a trial of the OX40 agonist ivuxolimab. All receptors come from an adult with an advanced solid tumor such as melanoma, head and neck, liver or kidney cancer. CDR3s include the opening cysteine and the closing phenylalanine or tryptophan. Fields, in order: D gene, J gene, clone size, V gene, CDR3 DNA, CDR3 protein. A D gene is named only where the DNA matches it firmly. Size is omitted from some rows. Given values are once, few, many or a class for expanded clones.

d_call: TRBD1; j_call: TRBJ2-2; clone_size: .; v_call: TRBV7-8; cdr3_nt: TGTGCCAGCAGACCCCCGGGACAGGGCAGACATACCGGGGAGCTGTTTTTT; cdr3_aa: CASRPPGQGRHTGELFF
d_call: .; j_call: TRBJ2-5; clone_size: .; v_call: TRBV19; cdr3_nt: TGTGCCAGTAGTAAGGACAGCGTAGAGACCCAGTACTTC; cdr3_aa: CASSKDSVETQYF
d_call: .; j_call: TRBJ1-1; clone_size: .; v_call: TRBV5-6; cdr3_nt: TGTGCCAGCAGCTTGAGTATCTGGAACACTGAAGCTTTCTTT; cdr3_aa: CASSLSIWNTEAFF
d_call: .; j_call: TRBJ2-7; clone_size: .; v_call: TRBV6-5; cdr3_nt: TGTGCCAGCAGTTTCCCGGACGAGCAGTACTTC; cdr3_aa: CASSFPDEQYF
d_call: .; j_call: TRBJ2-5; clone_size: .; v_call: TRBV5-8; cdr3_nt: TGTGCCAGCAGCTTAAGGGCGGAGACCCAGTACTTC; cdr3_aa: CASSLRAETQYF
d_call: TRBD1; j_call: TRBJ2-2; clone_size: .; v_call: TRBV15; cdr3_nt: TGTGCCATACCGGACAGGGCAGGCACCGGGGAGCTGTTTTTT; cdr3_aa: CAIPDRAGTGELFF
d_call: .; j_call: TRBJ1-1; clone_size: few; v_call: TRBV30; cdr3_nt: TGTGCCTGGAGTGTCACGGGGGTTGGCACTGAAGCTTTCTTT; cdr3_aa: CAWSVTGVGTEAFF
d_call: .; j_call: TRBJ2-7; clone_size: few; v_call: TRBV5-1; cdr3_nt: TGCGCCAGCAGCTACGGGACATACGAGCAGTACTTC; cdr3_aa: CASSYGTYEQYF
d_call: .; j_call: TRBJ2-1; clone_size: .; v_call: TRBV19; cdr3_nt: TGTGCCAGTAACCCCCCGGCAGGGAGCCCCTACAATGAGCAGTTCTTC; cdr3_aa: CASNPPAGSPYNEQFF
d_call: TRBD1; j_call: TRBJ1-2; clone_size: once; v_call: TRBV6-6; cdr3_nt: TGTGCCAGCAGCCAGACAGGGTTGGGAGACTATGGCTACACCTTC; cdr3_aa: CASSQTGLGDYGYTF
d_call: .; j_call: TRBJ2-7; clone_size: .; v_call: TRBV6-5; cdr3_nt: TGTGCCAGCAGTTACGGGGACTGGTCGAGCTCCTACGAGCAGTACTTC; cdr3_aa: CASSYGDWSSSYEQYF
d_call: .; j_call: TRBJ2-2; clone_size: once; v_call: TRBV25-1; cdr3_nt: TGTGCCAGCAGTGCACAGGCCACCGGGGAGCTGTTTTTT; cdr3_aa: CASSAQATGELFF
d_call: .; j_call: TRBJ2-3; clone_size: .; v_call: TRBV5-1; cdr3_nt: TGCGCCAGCACGCGAGGGGAAGCGAACACAGATACGCAGTATTTT; cdr3_aa: CASTRGEANTDTQYF
d_call: .; j_call: TRBJ2-5; clone_size: .; v_call: TRBV6-5; cdr3_nt: TGTGCCAGCAGTGAGTGGGGTGCCCAAGAGACCCAGTACTTC; cdr3_aa: CASSEWGAQETQYF
d_call: .; j_call: TRBJ2-3; clone_size: few; v_call: TRBV11-2; cdr3_nt: TGTGCCAGCAGCTTAGTAAATACGCAGTATTTT; cdr3_aa: CASSLVNTQYF
d_call: .; j_call: TRBJ2-2; clone_size: few; v_call: TRBV11-2; cdr3_nt: TGTGCCAGCAGCTTCCACACTTCGACGTTACCCGGGGAGCTGTTTTTT; cdr3_aa: CASSFHTSTLPGELFF
d_call: .; j_call: TRBJ2-7; clone_size: .; v_call: TRBV5-1; cdr3_nt: TGCGCCAGCAGCTTGGTTACAGGAACCAACGAGCAGTACTTC; cdr3_aa: CASSLVTGTNEQYF
d_call: .; j_call: TRBJ1-5; clone_size: .; v_call: TRBV6-5; cdr3_nt: TGTGCCAGCAGTACGGAAGTGGCTCAGCCCCAGCATTTT; cdr3_aa: CASSTEVAQPQHF
d_call: TRBD1; j_call: TRBJ1-2; clone_size: once; v_call: TRBV19; cdr3_nt: TGTGCCAGTAGCCTACGGGGGACAGAGGGGAGAGGTGGCTACACCTTC; cdr3_aa: CASSLRGTEGRGGYTF